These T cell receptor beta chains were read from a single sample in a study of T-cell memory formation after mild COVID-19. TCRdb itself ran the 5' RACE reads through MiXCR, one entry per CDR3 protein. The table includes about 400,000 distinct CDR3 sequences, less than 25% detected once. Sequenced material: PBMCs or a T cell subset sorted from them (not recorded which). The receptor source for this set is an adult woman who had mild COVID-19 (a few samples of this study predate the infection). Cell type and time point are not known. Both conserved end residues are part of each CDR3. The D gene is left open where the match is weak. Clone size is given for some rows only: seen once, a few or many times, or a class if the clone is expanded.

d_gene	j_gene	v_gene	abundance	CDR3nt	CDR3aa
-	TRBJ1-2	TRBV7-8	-	TGTGCCAGCAGCTTAGTTCAGTTCTATGGCTACACCTTC	CASSLVQFYGYTF
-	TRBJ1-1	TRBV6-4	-	TGTGCCAGCAGTGACTCAGGGGGGGCACGAGCTTTCTTT	CASSDSGGARAFF
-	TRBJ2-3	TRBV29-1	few	TGCAGCGCTCCTATAGCGGAAAGCACAGATACGCAGTATTTT	CSAPIAESTDTQYF
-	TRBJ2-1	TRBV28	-	TGTGCCAGCGGGTTAGCCCGTGAGCAGTTCTTC	CASGLAREQFF
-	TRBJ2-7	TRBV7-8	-	TGTGCCAGCAGCCAGAACCGGGCCGCACTTGTTTCCTCCTACGAGCAGTACTTC	CASSQNRAALVSSYEQYF
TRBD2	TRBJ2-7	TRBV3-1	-	TGTGCCAGCCAGCGGGAGCCCTACGAGCAGTACTTC	CASQREPYEQYF
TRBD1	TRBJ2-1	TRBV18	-	TGTGCCAGCTCACCAAGGACAGGGGGCTACAATGAGCAGTTCTTC	CASSPRTGGYNEQFF
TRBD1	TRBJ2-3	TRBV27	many	TGTGCCAGCACTTGGACAGGGGGCTCCCTACTTCCGACAGATACGCAGTATTTT	CASTWTGGSLLPTDTQYF
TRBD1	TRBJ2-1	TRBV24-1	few	TGTGCCACCAGTGGCCGGGACAGGACCTACAATGAGCAGTTCTTC	CATSGRDRTYNEQFF
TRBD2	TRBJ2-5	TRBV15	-	TGTGCCACCAGCTCCCAATGGACTAGCGGGGGGGCCGCGGAGACCCAGTACTTC	CATSSQWTSGGAAETQYF
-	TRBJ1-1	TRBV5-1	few	TGCGCCAGCAGCTTGTTACAGCCGAACACTGAAGCTTTCTTT	CASSLLQPNTEAFF
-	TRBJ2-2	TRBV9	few	TGTGCCAGCAGCGTAAGTCTTGTCAGGACCTATACCGGGGAGCTGTTTTTT	CASSVSLVRTYTGELFF
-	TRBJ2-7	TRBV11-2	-	TGTGCCAGCAGCTCCCTCTACGGAGCCTACGAGCAGTACTTC	CASSSLYGAYEQYF
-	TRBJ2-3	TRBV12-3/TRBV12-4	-	TGTGCCAGCAGTTTTGCCGGGACCACTAGCACAGATACGCAGTATTTT	CASSFAGTTSTDTQYF
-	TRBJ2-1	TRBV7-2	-	TGTGCCAGCAGCCGGCGGGATAACGAGGACAATGAGCAGTTCTTC	CASSRRDNEDNEQFF
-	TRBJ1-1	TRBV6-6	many	TGTGCCAGCAGTTCATCGACAGGTATGAACACTGAAGCTTTCTTT	CASSSSTGMNTEAFF
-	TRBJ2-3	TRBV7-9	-	TGTGCCAGCAGCTTAGCGGTCCGGGGGTCGCAGTATTTT	CASSLAVRGSQYF
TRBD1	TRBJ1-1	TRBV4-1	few	TGCGCCAGCAGCCATGACGACAGGGGGCTTGCTGAAGCTTTCTTT	CASSHDDRGLAEAFF
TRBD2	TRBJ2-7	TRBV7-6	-	TGTGCCAGCAGGCGGACTAGATCCCACGAGCAGTACTTC	CASRRTRSHEQYF
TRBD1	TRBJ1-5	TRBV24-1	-	TGTGCCACCAGTGGGTCCAGACAGGGCCGCAATCAGCCCCAGCATTTT	CATSGSRQGRNQPQHF
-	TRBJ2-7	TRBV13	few	TGTGCCAGCAGCTTGGCGGGGGCGTCCTCCTACGAGCAGTACTTC	CASSLAGASSYEQYF
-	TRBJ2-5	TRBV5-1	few	TGCGCCAGCTGGTCTAGTCAGGGTGGAGAGACCCAGTACTTC	CASWSSQGGETQYF
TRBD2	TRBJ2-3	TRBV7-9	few	TGTGCCAGCAGCCCACCTAGACTAGCGGGAGGGAACACAGATACGCAGTATTTT	CASSPPRLAGGNTDTQYF
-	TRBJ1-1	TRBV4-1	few	TGCGCCAGCAGCCTTACGGGAGGCCCCCTCACTGAAGCTTTCTTT	CASSLTGGPLTEAFF
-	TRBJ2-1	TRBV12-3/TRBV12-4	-	TGTGCCAGCAGTTTCAAGAGTTCCTACAATGAGCAGTTCTTC	CASSFKSSYNEQFF
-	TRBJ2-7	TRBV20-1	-	TGCAGTGCTAGGCGACCCCCGTCCCACGAGCAGTACTTC	CSARRPPSHEQYF
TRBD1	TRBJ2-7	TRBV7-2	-	TGTGCCAGCAGCTTAGCAGTGACAGGGGGCGCCGAGCAGTACTTC	CASSLAVTGGAEQYF
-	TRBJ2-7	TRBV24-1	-	TGTGCCACCAGTGAAACCGGGACCCCCGGCGAGCAGTACTTC	CATSETGTPGEQYF
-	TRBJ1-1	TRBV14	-	TGTGCCAGCAGCCCTTACATCCAGGGACAAGCTTTCTTT	CASSPYIQGQAFF
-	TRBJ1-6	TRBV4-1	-	TGCGCCAGCAGCTTCGAATATGGGACCCACGGGTCACCCCTCCACTTT	CASSFEYGTHGSPLHF
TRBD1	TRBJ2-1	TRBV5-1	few	TGCGCCAGCAGCACGGGACAGGGGGCATATGAGCAGTTCTTC	CASSTGQGAYEQFF
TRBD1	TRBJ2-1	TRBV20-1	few	TGCAGTGCTAATCGTGGACAGGGCTACAATGAGCAGTTCTTC	CSANRGQGYNEQFF
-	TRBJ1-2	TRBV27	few	TGTGCCAGCAGTCCGGGACGGTTCTATGGCTACACCTTC	CASSPGRFYGYTF
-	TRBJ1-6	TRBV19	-	TGTGCCAGTAGTATCGGCTTCGATTCACCCCTCCACTTT	CASSIGFDSPLHF
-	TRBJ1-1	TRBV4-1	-	TGCGCCAGCAGCCTCCGACTCCCCAACCCGAACACTGAAGCTTTCTTT	CASSLRLPNPNTEAFF
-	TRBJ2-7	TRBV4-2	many	TGTGCCAGCAGCCCAACCCGGCTAGTATCTTACGAGCAGTACTTC	CASSPTRLVSYEQYF
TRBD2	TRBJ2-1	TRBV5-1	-	TGCGCCAGCAGCTTAGGTAGCGGGATCAACAATGAGCAGTTCTTC	CASSLGSGINNEQFF
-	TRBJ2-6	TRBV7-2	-	TGTGCCAGCAGCTTGGGACATTCAACTGGGGCCAACGTCCTGACTTTC	CASSLGHSTGANVLTF
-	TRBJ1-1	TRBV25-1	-	TGTGCCAGCAGTGAAGGGGCTACAGGAGCCTCGGCTTTCTTT	CASSEGATGASAFF
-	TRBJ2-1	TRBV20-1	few	TGCAGTGCTAGTTCAGAGTCGGGGGCATACAATGAGCAGTTCTTC	CSASSESGAYNEQFF
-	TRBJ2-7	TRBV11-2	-	TGTGCCAGCAGCTTAGCTCCCGGGGGCTACGAGCAGTACTTC	CASSLAPGGYEQYF
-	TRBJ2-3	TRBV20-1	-	TGCAGTGCTAGTATCCCGGACACAGATACGCAGTATTTT	CSASIPDTDTQYF
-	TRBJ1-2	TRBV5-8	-	TGTGCCAGCAGCTGGCCTATCCTCTATACGGATGGCTACACCTTC	CASSWPILYTDGYTF
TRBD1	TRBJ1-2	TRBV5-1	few	TGCGCCAGCAGCTGGGACCCGGGACAGGGACTTAATGGCTACACCTTC	CASSWDPGQGLNGYTF
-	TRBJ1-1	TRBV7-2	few	TGTGCCAGCAGCTTTCGTCGTGTCAGGGTGAACACTGAAGCTTTCTTT	CASSFRRVRVNTEAFF
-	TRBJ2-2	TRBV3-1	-	TGTGCCAGCAGCCCAGGCGTCACTACCACCGGGGAGCTGTTTTTT	CASSPGVTTTGELFF
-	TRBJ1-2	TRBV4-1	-	TGCGCCAGCAGCCAAAGAACGTGGACGGACATTAGCGGCTACACCTTC	CASSQRTWTDISGYTF
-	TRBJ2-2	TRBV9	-	TGTGCCAGCAGCGGGGGACTTTACACCGGGGAGCTGTTTTTT	CASSGGLYTGELFF
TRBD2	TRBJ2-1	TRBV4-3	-	TGCGCCAGCAGCCAGGGTATTCTAGCGGGAGGAAGGAATGAGCAGTTCTTC	CASSQGILAGGRNEQFF
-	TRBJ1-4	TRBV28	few	TGTGCCAGCAGCCCAGGAATTAATGAAAAACTGTTTTTT	CASSPGINEKLFF
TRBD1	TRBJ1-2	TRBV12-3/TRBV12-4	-	TGTGCCAGCAGGGAGCACAGGGGAAACTATGGCTACACCTTC	CASREHRGNYGYTF
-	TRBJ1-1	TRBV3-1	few	TGTGCCAGCAGCCGCCCCGGATTGGGGTTTGAAGCTTTCTTT	CASSRPGLGFEAFF
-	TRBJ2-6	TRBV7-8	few	TGTGCCAGCAGCTTAGTGTCCAACGGCTACGGACAGTCTGGGGCCAACGTCCTGACTTTC	CASSLVSNGYGQSGANVLTF
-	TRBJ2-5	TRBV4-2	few	TGTGCCAGCAGCCAAGAGACAATCCTCGAGACCCAGTACTTC	CASSQETILETQYF
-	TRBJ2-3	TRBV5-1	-	TGCGCCAGCAGCGTCGTGGAGAGCACAGATACGCAGTATTTT	CASSVVESTDTQYF
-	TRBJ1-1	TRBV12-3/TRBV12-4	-	TGTGCCAGCAGCCTCTCTTGGGGGGGGACTGAAGCTTTCTTT	CASSLSWGGTEAFF